The rows below give T cell receptor beta chains drawn from one sample of a study of CD8 T cells in ankylosing spondylitis. Each CDR3 protein is one row after TCRdb ran MiXCR on the 5' RACE reads. The table includes about 130,000 distinct CDR3 sequences, around 9.7% detected once. The sample comprised blood, either unsorted or a sorted T cell fraction (not recorded which). Source of these receptors: a male donor with ankylosing spondylitis or in good health (not recorded which). The CDR3 runs from the conserved cysteine through the conserved F or W. Each record gives: clone size, J gene, V gene, D gene, CDR3 DNA, CDR3 protein. The D gene is left open where the match is weak. Part of the rows lack a size; the others show once, few, many or a class for expanded clones.

abundance: many; j_gene: TRBJ2-1; v_gene: TRBV12-3/TRBV12-4; d_gene: TRBD2; CDR3nt: TGTGCCAGCACAGCACGGACTAGCGGTTACAATGAGCAGTTCTTC; CDR3aa: CASTARTSGYNEQFF
abundance: many; j_gene: TRBJ2-3; v_gene: TRBV18; d_gene: NA; CDR3nt: TGTGCCAGCTCACCACGGACAGAATCCGCAGATACGCAGTATTTT; CDR3aa: CASSPRTESADTQYF
abundance: NA; j_gene: TRBJ2-7; v_gene: TRBV27; d_gene: TRBD1; CDR3nt: TGTGCCAGCAGTTTATACAGGGGACAGGGGGCTCACGAGCAGTACTTC; CDR3aa: CASSLYRGQGAHEQYF
abundance: NA; j_gene: TRBJ2-1; v_gene: TRBV20-1; d_gene: NA; CDR3nt: TGCAGTGTTACGAGGGTTTTTGAGCAGTTCTTC; CDR3aa: CSVTRVFEQFF
abundance: many; j_gene: TRBJ1-1; v_gene: TRBV4-3; d_gene: TRBD1; CDR3nt: TGCGCCAGCAGCCAAGATTTAGGGGGCGGAGGCACTGAAGCTTTCTTT; CDR3aa: CASSQDLGGGGTEAFF
abundance: many; j_gene: TRBJ2-7; v_gene: TRBV7-2; d_gene: NA; CDR3nt: TGTGCCAGCAGCTCCTACAGGGTACCCTACGAGCAGTACTTC; CDR3aa: CASSSYRVPYEQYF
abundance: few; j_gene: TRBJ2-1; v_gene: TRBV9; d_gene: NA; CDR3nt: TGTGCCAGCAGCGTAGCTGCAACAGCCAACAATGAGCAGTTCTTC; CDR3aa: CASSVAATANNEQFF
abundance: many; j_gene: TRBJ2-1; v_gene: TRBV20-1; d_gene: TRBD1; CDR3nt: TGCAGTGCAACCACAGGGGGCGCTGAGCAGTTCTTC; CDR3aa: CSATTGGAEQFF
abundance: few; j_gene: TRBJ2-1; v_gene: TRBV29-1; d_gene: TRBD2; CDR3nt: TGCAGCGAAGGACTAGCGGGAGGTGAGCAGTTCTTC; CDR3aa: CSEGLAGGEQFF
abundance: NA; j_gene: TRBJ2-5; v_gene: TRBV7-2; d_gene: NA; CDR3nt: TGTGCCAGCAGCTCGGCCGGACAAGAGACCCAGTACTTC; CDR3aa: CASSSAGQETQYF
abundance: NA; j_gene: TRBJ2-1; v_gene: TRBV20-1; d_gene: NA; CDR3nt: TGCAGTGCTAGTAACAATGAGCAGTTCTTC; CDR3aa: CSASNNEQFF
abundance: many; j_gene: TRBJ2-2; v_gene: TRBV12-3/TRBV12-4; d_gene: NA; CDR3nt: TGTGCCAGCGCATCGTGGGGAAGTAACACCGGGGAGCTGTTTTTT; CDR3aa: CASASWGSNTGELFF
abundance: few; j_gene: TRBJ2-3; v_gene: TRBV19; d_gene: TRBD2; CDR3nt: TGTGCCAGTAGTCAACTAGCGGGCACAGATACGCAGTATTTT; CDR3aa: CASSQLAGTDTQYF
abundance: NA; j_gene: TRBJ2-2; v_gene: TRBV3-1; d_gene: TRBD2; CDR3nt: TGTGCCAGCAGCCAAGAGGGAAGACCGACTAGCGGGAGACGGAACACCGGGGAGCTGTTTTTT; CDR3aa: CASSQEGRPTSGRRNTGELFF
abundance: few; j_gene: TRBJ2-7; v_gene: TRBV20-1; d_gene: TRBD2; CDR3nt: TGCAGTGCTAGAAGTCAGCGGGAGGGTCCGTACGAGCAGTACTTC; CDR3aa: CSARSQREGPYEQYF
abundance: many; j_gene: TRBJ2-7; v_gene: TRBV24-1; d_gene: NA; CDR3nt: TGTGCCACCACACCGGCCCCGAGCTCCTACGAGCAGTACTTC; CDR3aa: CATTPAPSSYEQYF
abundance: many; j_gene: TRBJ2-3; v_gene: TRBV7-2; d_gene: NA; CDR3nt: TGTGCCAGCAGCTTAGATCGCGGGCAGTCTGCAGATACGCAGTATTTT; CDR3aa: CASSLDRGQSADTQYF
abundance: many; j_gene: TRBJ2-3; v_gene: TRBV20-1; d_gene: NA; CDR3nt: TGCAGTGCTATCCGCGCGGATATTAGCACAGATACGCAGTATTTT; CDR3aa: CSAIRADISTDTQYF
abundance: many; j_gene: TRBJ2-1; v_gene: TRBV6-2/TRBV6-3; d_gene: TRBD2; CDR3nt: TGTGCCAGCAGTTACGACTCTAGCGGGAGGGCGCGTCCTTACAATGAGCAGTTCTTC; CDR3aa: CASSYDSSGRARPYNEQFF
abundance: NA; j_gene: TRBJ2-5; v_gene: TRBV7-2; d_gene: NA; CDR3nt: TGTGCCAGCAGCTTAGGTAGTAGCGCGAAGGTGGAGACCCAGTACTTC; CDR3aa: CASSLGSSAKVETQYF
abundance: many; j_gene: TRBJ1-1; v_gene: TRBV25-1; d_gene: NA; CDR3nt: TGTGCCAGCAGTTCACACCTTTTCACTGAAGCTTTCTTT; CDR3aa: CASSSHLFTEAFF
abundance: many; j_gene: TRBJ2-1; v_gene: TRBV6-2/TRBV6-3; d_gene: NA; CDR3nt: TGTGCCAGCAGTTGGCGGGGGCTAGGGGACAATGAGCAGTTCTTC; CDR3aa: CASSWRGLGDNEQFF
abundance: many; j_gene: TRBJ2-3; v_gene: TRBV5-1; d_gene: TRBD2; CDR3nt: TGCGCCAGCAGCTTAGGTCTAGCGGGAGCCACAGATACGCAGTATTTT; CDR3aa: CASSLGLAGATDTQYF
abundance: many; j_gene: TRBJ1-2; v_gene: TRBV7-9; d_gene: NA; CDR3nt: TGTGCCAGCAGCTTAGTGGGGTCCTCGTATGGCTACACCTTC; CDR3aa: CASSLVGSSYGYTF
abundance: NA; j_gene: TRBJ2-7; v_gene: TRBV12-3/TRBV12-4; d_gene: TRBD1; CDR3nt: TGTGCCAGCAGTTCAGTGTGGGACAGCAATAAAATCCTCTCCTACGAGCAGTACTTC; CDR3aa: CASSSVWDSNKILSYEQYF
abundance: many; j_gene: TRBJ2-7; v_gene: TRBV20-1; d_gene: NA; CDR3nt: TGCAGTGCACGACATGACTCCTACGAGCAGTACTTC; CDR3aa: CSARHDSYEQYF
abundance: NA; j_gene: TRBJ2-1; v_gene: TRBV20-1; d_gene: NA; CDR3nt: TGCAGCCCCGTGGGACCAGGGGATATCGCCTACAATGAGCAGTTCTTC; CDR3aa: CSPVGPGDIAYNEQFF
abundance: NA; j_gene: TRBJ1-6; v_gene: TRBV20-1; d_gene: TRBD1; CDR3nt: TGCAGTGCTAGAGGGTCGGGGACAGGGATCTATAATTCACCCCTCCACTTT; CDR3aa: CSARGSGTGIYNSPLHF
abundance: few; j_gene: TRBJ2-3; v_gene: TRBV27; d_gene: TRBD2; CDR3nt: TGTGCCAGCAGGGGGATAGCGGGAGCCACAGATACGCAGTATTTT; CDR3aa: CASRGIAGATDTQYF
abundance: medium-sized; j_gene: TRBJ2-3; v_gene: TRBV7-2; d_gene: NA; CDR3nt: TGTGCCAGCAGCTTAGCGCTACGCACAGATACGCAGTATTTT; CDR3aa: CASSLALRTDTQYF
abundance: NA; j_gene: TRBJ2-1; v_gene: TRBV7-9; d_gene: TRBD2; CDR3nt: TGTGCCAGCGGACCGGGACTAGCGGGAGCATCCTACAATGAGCAGTTCTTC; CDR3aa: CASGPGLAGASYNEQFF
abundance: many; j_gene: TRBJ1-1; v_gene: TRBV11-2; d_gene: NA; CDR3nt: TGTGCCAGCAGCTTAGTCTTTGCGGGGCAGGGGAAGAGGACTGAAGCTTTCTTT; CDR3aa: CASSLVFAGQGKRTEAFF
abundance: few; j_gene: TRBJ2-1; v_gene: TRBV20-1; d_gene: TRBD2; CDR3nt: TGCAGTCCCCTGGGGACTAGCGGGATGTATGAGCAGTTCTTC; CDR3aa: CSPLGTSGMYEQFF
abundance: many; j_gene: TRBJ2-1; v_gene: TRBV5-1; d_gene: NA; CDR3nt: TGCGCCAGCAGTGGTACGAAGGGGTTCGGTGAGCAGTTCTTC; CDR3aa: CASSGTKGFGEQFF
abundance: NA; j_gene: TRBJ2-7; v_gene: TRBV4-2; d_gene: NA; CDR3nt: TGTGCCAGCAGCCAAGTATCGACAGGATCCTACGAGCAGTACTTC; CDR3aa: CASSQVSTGSYEQYF
abundance: many; j_gene: TRBJ2-1; v_gene: TRBV12-3/TRBV12-4; d_gene: NA; CDR3nt: TGTGCCAGCAGCGACCGGAACAATGAGCAGTTCTTC; CDR3aa: CASSDRNNEQFF
abundance: many; j_gene: TRBJ2-1; v_gene: TRBV4-3; d_gene: NA; CDR3nt: TGCGCCAGCAGCCGCTCTACTAGTACGGGCGAGCAGTTCTTC; CDR3aa: CASSRSTSTGEQFF
abundance: NA; j_gene: TRBJ1-2; v_gene: TRBV6-6; d_gene: NA; CDR3nt: TGTGCCAGCAATCCAGGCAGTCACTATGGCTACACCTTC; CDR3aa: CASNPGSHYGYTF
abundance: NA; j_gene: TRBJ2-7; v_gene: TRBV5-6; d_gene: TRBD2; CDR3nt: TGTGCCAGCAGCGGAAGATGGTTGAGTGGACTAGCGGGTGCCTACGAGCAGTACTTC; CDR3aa: CASSGRWLSGLAGAYEQYF
abundance: many; j_gene: TRBJ1-5; v_gene: TRBV7-2; d_gene: NA; CDR3nt: TGTGCCAGCAGCTTACAGGGTAGTGGCAATCAGCCCCAGCATTTT; CDR3aa: CASSLQGSGNQPQHF
abundance: many; j_gene: TRBJ2-4; v_gene: TRBV12-3/TRBV12-4; d_gene: TRBD2; CDR3nt: TGTGCCAGCAGTGGGCGGGGACTAGATAGGGGCATTCAGTACTTC; CDR3aa: CASSGRGLDRGIQYF
abundance: NA; j_gene: TRBJ1-6; v_gene: TRBV30; d_gene: NA; CDR3nt: TGTGCCTGGAGTGTACCCACGGGGAATTCACCCCTCCACTTT; CDR3aa: CAWSVPTGNSPLHF
abundance: many; j_gene: TRBJ2-7; v_gene: TRBV7-8; d_gene: TRBD2; CDR3nt: TGTGCCAGCGGACTAGCGGGATCCCCCGAGCAGTACTTC; CDR3aa: CASGLAGSPEQYF
abundance: many; j_gene: TRBJ2-1; v_gene: TRBV11-2; d_gene: NA; CDR3nt: TGTGCCAGCAGCTTCGTCCCCGTGGGAGTCAAGAATGAGCAGTTCTTC; CDR3aa: CASSFVPVGVKNEQFF
abundance: many; j_gene: TRBJ1-1; v_gene: TRBV5-1; d_gene: NA; CDR3nt: TGCGCCAGCAGCTCTCAAAGCGACACTGAAGCTTTCTTT; CDR3aa: CASSSQSDTEAFF
abundance: NA; j_gene: TRBJ1-2; v_gene: TRBV29-1; d_gene: NA; CDR3nt: TGCAGCGTTGACGGGGCTCGCAGGGAGTCAAACTATGGCTACACCTTC; CDR3aa: CSVDGARRESNYGYTF
abundance: many; j_gene: TRBJ1-1; v_gene: TRBV3-1; d_gene: TRBD1; CDR3nt: TGTGCCAGCAGCCACACTACAGGGGGCACTGAAGCTTTCTTT; CDR3aa: CASSHTTGGTEAFF
abundance: many; j_gene: TRBJ2-7; v_gene: TRBV12-3/TRBV12-4; d_gene: TRBD2; CDR3nt: TGTGCCAGCAGGGCTAGCGGGGTCTACGAAGTGTACTTC; CDR3aa: CASRASGVYEVYF
abundance: few; j_gene: TRBJ2-7; v_gene: TRBV7-9; d_gene: NA; CDR3nt: TGTGCCAGCAGCCCATCCGTCTGGGGCTCCTACGAGCAGTACTTC; CDR3aa: CASSPSVWGSYEQYF
abundance: NA; j_gene: TRBJ1-2; v_gene: TRBV5-1; d_gene: NA; CDR3nt: TGCGCCAGCAGCTTGGAGTCCCCAGATTATGGCTACACCTTC; CDR3aa: CASSLESPDYGYTF
abundance: many; j_gene: TRBJ2-1; v_gene: TRBV2; d_gene: TRBD2; CDR3nt: TGTGCCAGCAGTGATCTAGCGGGTCGGGAGCTACATTCCTACAATGAGCAGTTCTTC; CDR3aa: CASSDLAGRELHSYNEQFF
abundance: NA; j_gene: TRBJ1-1; v_gene: TRBV12-3/TRBV12-4; d_gene: NA; CDR3nt: TGTGCCAGCAGTTTCCACGGAAGAGAAGAAGCTTTCTTT; CDR3aa: CASSFHGREEAFF
abundance: NA; j_gene: TRBJ2-5; v_gene: TRBV7-2; d_gene: TRBD2; CDR3nt: TGTGCCAGCAGCTTCCGACTTGGCGGGAGGTACCAAGAGACCCAGTACTTC; CDR3aa: CASSFRLGGRYQETQYF
abundance: many; j_gene: TRBJ2-1; v_gene: TRBV19; d_gene: TRBD1; CDR3nt: TGTGCCAGTAGTATCGGCAGGGGGCATTTATATGAGCAGTTCTTC; CDR3aa: CASSIGRGHLYEQFF
abundance: many; j_gene: TRBJ2-7; v_gene: TRBV20-1; d_gene: NA; CDR3nt: TGCAGTGCTAGTTTGGGAGAGTCATACGAGCAGTACTTC; CDR3aa: CSASLGESYEQYF
abundance: many; j_gene: TRBJ2-1; v_gene: TRBV21-1; d_gene: NA; CDR3nt: TGTGCCAGCAGCAAAGTACTAGGGACCTACAATGAGCAGTTCTTC; CDR3aa: CASSKVLGTYNEQFF
abundance: many; j_gene: TRBJ2-7; v_gene: TRBV12-3/TRBV12-4; d_gene: NA; CDR3nt: TGTGCCAGCAGTTTATCTTTTTCCTACGAGCAGTACTTC; CDR3aa: CASSLSFSYEQYF
abundance: many; j_gene: TRBJ2-7; v_gene: TRBV4-1; d_gene: NA; CDR3nt: TGCGCCAGCAGCACCTTGCCCTACTACGAGCAGTACTTC; CDR3aa: CASSTLPYYEQYF